These 19 T cell receptor beta chains were sequenced from one sample in a study of cytomegalovirus exposure and HLA in healthy donors. The PCR contained 60 Vbeta and 13 Jbeta primers. TCRdb's copy holds only in-frame clones and misses some; the assay was immunoSEQ multiplex PCR. The sample holds some 150,000 clones; 64% are singletons and the top ten take around 3%. The sample consisted of PBMCs. Receptors were obtained from a woman under 40 in good health and CMV-seropositive.

Notes on this clone: The sample carries other DNA sequences with the same CDR3. The genes are TRBV11-2 and TRBJ1-2; D call uncertain. Trimming removed 1 base at V and 7 bases at J, with 4 bases between. This CDR3 is built from 11 residues. Germline V gene sequence: CDR1 SGHAT, CDR2 FQNNGV. DNA of the CDR3: TGTGCCAGCAGCTTAGGAGGTGGCTACACCTTC. Amino acids: CASSLGGGYTF.

This clone has a handful of counts. In DNA, the CDR3 is TGTGCCAGCGGGGGGGGCTCCTACAATGAGCAGTTCTTC. Residues: CASGGGSYNEQFF. This sequence joins TRBV9 and TRBJ2-1; 7 bases agree with TRBD2. V lost 7 bases and J lost 0; bases outside the gene matches: 1. Germline V gene sequence: CDR1 SGDLS, CDR2 YYNGEE. The CDR3 extends over 13 amino acids.

The DNA of the CDR3 is TGTGCCAGCAGCTCACGACAGGGGTTCTACGAGCAGTACTTC. This codes for CASSSRQGFYEQYF. This rearrangement joins TRBV7-2 to TRBJ2-7, with 8 bases that match TRBD1. The germline CDR1 and CDR2 sequences are SGHTA and FQGNSA. The CDR3 has 14 amino acids. The V segment lost 4 bases and the J segment 3 bases; nucleotides outside the gene matches: 5. Complete variable domain (other parts from reference TRBV7-2 and TRBJ2-7): GAGVSQSPSNKVTEKGKDVELRCDPISGHTALYWYRQSLGQGLEFLIYFQGNSAPDKSGLPSDRFSAERTGGSVSTLTIQRTQQEDSAVYLCASSSRQGFYEQYFGPGTRLTVT.

In this sample, this clone turned up a few times. The chain combines TRBV6-1 with TRBJ2-1; 8 bases map to TRBD2. V lost 2 bases and J lost 3; bases outside the gene matches: 3. Germline V CDR1 and CDR2: MNHNS, SASEGT. There are 15 residues in the CDR3. CDR3 sequence: CASSERAGVYNEQFF. CDR3 DNA sequence: TGTGCCAGCAGTGAAAGAGCGGGAGTCTACAATGAGCAGTTCTTC.

CDR3: CASSSADRPHYEQYF. CDR3 bases: TGTGCCAGCAGCTCCGCCGACAGGCCTCACTACGAGCAGTACTTC. The chain joins TRBV7-9 to TRBJ2-7; D is perhaps TRBD1 (6 bases). CDR1 SEHNR and CDR2 FQNEAQ come from the germline V gene (reference sequence). Trimming took 4 bases from V and 3 from J, leaving 16 bases between them. CDR3 size: 15 residues.

In its sample, this clone was seen once. The V gene is TRBV6-5, the J gene TRBJ2-7; no firm D call. Looked up from germline, CDR1 is MNHEY and CDR2 is SVGAGI. V lost 5 bases to trimming and J lost 2 bases, with 13 bases between them. The CDR3 covers 14 residues. CDR3: CASSPRGPPYEQYF. Here the CDR3 DNA reads TGTGCCAGCAGTCCCAGAGGCCCGCCCTACGAGCAGTACTTC.

CDR3: CASSLLGQGNGYTF. The CDR3 DNA reads as TGTGCCAGCAGTTTATTGGGACAGGGGAATGGCTACACCTTC. This chain links TRBV27 with TRBJ1-2; 10 bases map to TRBD1. Germline CDR1 is MNHEY and CDR2 is SMNVEV (reference sequence). V shed 1 base and J 6 bases; nucleotides not matched to a gene: 2. The CDR3 extends over 14 amino acids.

The J gene is TRBJ2-6, the V gene TRBV7-6; D might be TRBD1 (5 bases). CDR3 length equals 16 residues. In germline, CDR1 is SGHVS, CDR2 FNYEAQ. Trimming stripped 4 bases from V and 2 bases from J, with 12 bases between. The CDR3 reads CASSSQGFTGANVLTF. The DNA for the CDR3 is TGTGCCAGCAGCTCCCAGGGCTTCACTGGGGCCAACGTCCTGACTTTC.

V and J are TRBV5-1 and TRBJ2-2, with 7 bases lining up with TRBD2. Germline CDR1 SGHRS, CDR2 YFSETQ. V dropped 5 bases and J dropped 0; count of bases not matched to a gene: 7. The CDR3 has 16 amino acids. The CDR3 sequence is CASSHSSGANTGELFF. CDR3 coding DNA: TGCGCCAGCAGTCACTCTAGCGGCGCGAACACCGGGGAGCTGTTTTTT.

This clone has just one count. Other DNA sequences in this sample translate to the same CDR3. The rearrangement joins TRBV18 to TRBJ2-5; D may be TRBD1 (5 bases). V was clipped by 2 bases and J by 1 base, with 11 bases between them. The CDR3 totals 15 residues. CDR1 is KGHSH, CDR2 LQKENI, per germline. The CDR3 coding sequence is TGTGCCAGCTCACCATCGACAGAACCCCAAGAGACCCAGTACTTC. Amino acids: CASSPSTEPQETQYF.

The chain recombines TRBV10-3 with TRBJ2-1; 9 bases agree with TRBD2. Unmatched junction bases numbered 10, after V lost 8 bases and J lost 5 bases. The CDR3 runs to 15 residues. Germline V lookup: CDR1 ENHRY, CDR2 SYGVKD. The CDR3 protein is CAIRRAGGPNNEQFF. In DNA form, the CDR3 reads TGTGCCATCCGAAGGGCGGGGGGGCCGAACAATGAGCAGTTCTTC.

This clone was recorded once. This rearrangement joins TRBV29-1 to TRBJ2-2; possibly TRBD2 for D (5 bases). Germline V gives CDR1 SQVTM, CDR2 ANQGSEA. The V gene lost 7 bases and the J gene lost 0 bases, with 9 bases spanning the gap. CDR3 size: 13 residues. The CDR3 DNA sequence: TGCAGCGGGCGGGCTTCGAACACCGGGGAGCTGTTTTTT. Amino acids: CSGRASNTGELFF.

The chain couples TRBV11-3 to TRBJ2-7, with 7 positions matching TRBD1. CDR3 size: 13 residues. CDR1 and CDR2 (germline): SGHNT, YENEEA. Trimming removed 4 bases from V and 4 bases from J; junction bases left unmatched: 4. CDR3 sequence: CASSSTGVYEQYF. The DNA for the CDR3 is TGTGCCAGCAGCTCCACAGGGGTGTACGAGCAGTACTTC.

This clone was counted between two and nine times. The chain carries TRBV9 and TRBJ2-3; no reliable D call. Trimming pared 0 bases from V and 4 bases from J, leaving 12 bases between. This CDR3 is built from 15 residues. Germline V gene data show CDR1 as SGDLS and CDR2 as YYNGEE. CDR3 nucleotide sequence: TGTGCCAGCAGCGTAGGGTTGCAGATCGCAGATACGCAGTATTTT. It encodes CASSVGLQIADTQYF.

This clone has only a few counts. This rearrangement joins TRBV7-6 to TRBJ2-7, with 8 bases aligning to TRBD1. J was trimmed by 5 bases and V by 4 bases; bases with no gene match: 10. The V gene's germline CDR1 is SGHVS and CDR2 FNYEAQ. There are 15 residues in the CDR3. Here the CDR3 reads CASSSSLDRAHEQYF. CDR3 nucleotides: TGTGCCAGCAGCTCCAGTCTGGACAGGGCCCACGAGCAGTACTTC.

The chain recombines TRBV9 with TRBJ2-3; tentatively, D is TRBD2 (5 bases). The germline V gene has CDR1 SGDLS and CDR2 YYNGEE. V was clipped by 4 bases and J by 0 bases, with 9 bases between them. CDR3 size: 14 residues. CDR3 in DNA: TGTGCCAGCAGCTCCAGCGGAAGCACAGATACGCAGTATTTT. As protein: CASSSSGSTDTQYF.

Here the CDR3 DNA reads TGTGCCACCAGCGGGCAGAGCTCTGGGGCCAACGTCCTGACTTTC. Its protein is CATSGQSSGANVLTF. The chain carries TRBV15 and TRBJ2-6; D is unresolved. The CDR3 is 15 amino acids. The germline gives CDR1 LNHNV, CDR2 YYDKDF (reference sequence). Trimming removed 5 bases from V and 0 bases from J, with 8 bases in between.

The chain is built from TRBV5-1 and TRBJ2-2; 7 nucleotides align to TRBD2. The V segment lost 0 bases and the J segment 2 bases; nucleotides outside the gene matches: 4. Germline V gene lookup returns CDR1 SGHRS and CDR2 YFSETQ. The CDR3 loop spans 16 amino acids. The chain's CDR3 is CASSLAPAGNTGELFF. Here the CDR3 DNA reads TGCGCCAGCAGCTTGGCCCCAGCGGGAAACACCGGGGAGCTGTTTTTT. The full variable domain, its missing parts supplied by reference TRBV5-1 and TRBJ2-2, is KAGVTQTPRYLIKTRGQQVTLSCSPISGHRSVSWYQQTPGQGLQFLFEYFSETQRNKGNFPGRFSGRQFSNSRSEMNVSTLELGDSALYLCASSLAPAGNTGELFFGEGSRLTVL.

The V and J genes are TRBV28 and TRBJ2-3; a weak D match, TRBD1 (5 bases). Trimming cost V 2 bases and J 1 base, with 10 bases left between them. Germline V gene data show CDR1 as MDHEN and CDR2 as SYDVKM. The CDR3 loop spans 15 amino acids. CDR3 loop: CASSLRQTRTDTQYF. CDR3 nucleotides: TGTGCCAGCAGTTTACGACAGACCCGCACAGATACGCAGTATTTT.